The clone carrying this TCR beta chain was observed a single time. Its antigen is not identified. The entry originates in a study of cytomegalovirus exposure and HLA in healthy donors. CDR1 is SGHTS, CDR2 YDEGEE, per germline. J gave up 0 bases and V 3 bases, and 8 bases lay outside the gene matches. This CDR3 is built from 16 residues. Study conclusions and caveats: V- and J-gene trimming in TCR beta was tied to a missense DCLRE1C variant by an analysis performed later. According to reports, the classifier identified cytomegalovirus status with high specificity and sensitivity.

Primers for the PCR totalled 60 Vbeta and 13 Jbeta. Sequenced by immunoSEQ multiplex PCR; TCRdb stores in-frame clones only, minus some. The table lists under 200,000 clones, 65% to 85% of them singletons, with around 3% in the top ten. The rearrangement links TRBV5-8 to TRBJ2-5; 7 nucleotides agree with TRBD1. The sequence came from a woman between 45 and 65 years old in good health and CMV-seropositive. Input material: PBMCs. CDR3 in amino acids: CASSSSGTAHQETQYF. The CDR3 DNA reads TGTGCCAGCAGCTCCTCCGGGACAGCTCACCAAGAGACCCAGTACTTC.